Listed here are 24 T cell receptor beta chains from one sample, sequenced in a study of neurological immune-mediated disorders. TCRdb fed the 5' RACE reads into MiXCR, producing one record per CDR3 protein. Of some 37,000 distinct CDR3 sequences in the sample, approximately 10% are singletons; the top ten hold 6.6%. The sequencing sample was made of PBMCs. Source of these receptors: a woman in her twenties or thirties with HTLV-1-associated myelopathy (HAM/TSP).

This clonotype was seen ten or more times. The DNA of the CDR3 is TGTGCCAGCAGTGGTCTGGCGGGGGGCTCCTACAATGAGCAGTTCTTC. This translates into CASSGLAGGSYNEQFF. The chain recombines TRBV25-1 with TRBJ2-1; TRBD2 aligns across 8 bases. V shed 4 bases and J 0 bases; nucleotides not matched to a gene: 5. The CDR3 spans 16 residues. Germline V gene sequence: CDR1 MGHDK, CDR2 SYGVNS. The whole variable domain, remainder taken from reference TRBV25-1 and TRBJ2-1, is EADIYQTPRYLVIGTGKKITLECSQTMGHDKMYWYQQDPGMELHLIHYSYGVNSTEKGDLSSESTVSRIRTEHFPLTLESARPSHTSQYLCASSGLAGGSYNEQFFGPGTRLTVL.

This clonotype is medium-sized in the sample. The chain carries TRBV10-2 and TRBJ1-5; unclear D gene. Trimming pared 6 bases from V and 0 bases from J, leaving 3 bases between. The CDR3 runs to 12 residues. The germline gives CDR1 WSHSY, CDR2 SAAADI. The DNA for the CDR3 is TGCGCCAGCAGGGATAGCAATCAGCCCCAGCATTTT. Translating it yields CASRDSNQPQHF.

This clonotype was detected ten times or more. The rearrangement links TRBV9 to TRBJ1-2; a possible D gene is TRBD1 (6 bases). CDR1 is SGDLS, CDR2 YYNGEE, per germline. This CDR3 contains 14 residues. Trimming took 7 bases from V and 3 from J, leaving 16 bases between them. CDR3 protein: CASRPVGQHYGYTF. The CDR3, as DNA: TGTGCCAGCCGGCCCGTCGGACAGCACTATGGCTACACCTTC.

In its sample, this clonotype was seen many times. The chain has TRBV7-2 and TRBJ1-2; 8 bases are shared with TRBD1. Looked up from germline, CDR1 is SGHTA and CDR2 is FQGNSA. The V segment lost 6 bases and the J segment 8 bases; nucleotides outside the gene matches: 17. The CDR3 runs to 16 residues. The CDR3 DNA follows: TGTGCCAGCAGTCCCCAGGGGGCAATGTTAAGATGGGGCTACACCTTC. Its protein is CASSPQGAMLRWGYTF. The full variable domain, in which reference TRBV7-2 and TRBJ1-2 provide the parts outside the CDR3, is GAGVSQSPSNKVTEKGKDVELRCDPISGHTALYWYRQSLGQGLEFLIYFQGNSAPDKSGLPSDRFSAERTGGSVSTLTIQRTQQEDSAVYLCASSPQGAMLRWGYTFGSGTRLTVV.

This rearrangement joins TRBV5-1 to TRBJ1-2; 8 bases line up with TRBD1. Losses at the gene ends were 0 bases for V and 7 bases for J; bases not matched to a gene: 2. Germline V gene data show CDR1 as SGHRS and CDR2 as YFSETQ. The CDR3 totals 13 residues. The chain's CDR3 is CASSLVGQVGYTF. CDR3 DNA: TGCGCCAGCAGCTTGGTGGGACAGGTTGGCTACACCTTC.

This clonotype has a count of ten or more. The V gene is TRBV5-1, the J gene TRBJ1-3, with D possibly matching TRBD1 (5 bases). The CDR3 is made up of 13 amino acids. Germline V lookup: CDR1 SGHRS, CDR2 YFSETQ. V was shortened by 7 bases and J by 0 bases, with 8 bases between the two germline ends. The CDR3 DNA follows: TGCGCCAGCGCGGGACGCTCTGGAAACACCATATATTTT. Protein: CASAGRSGNTIYF. Combining the CDR3 with reference TRBV5-1 and TRBJ1-3 gives the whole variable domain KAGVTQTPRYLIKTRGQQVTLSCSPISGHRSVSWYQQTPGQGLQFLFEYFSETQRNKGNFPGRFSGRQFSNSRSEMNVSTLELGDSALYLCASAGRSGNTIYFGEGSWLTVV.

This clonotype was observed many times. The chain combines TRBV5-6 with TRBJ1-1; maybe TRBD1 (5 bases). The CDR3 totals 15 residues. The ends were cut back, 3 bases at V and 3 bases at J, with 15 bases in the middle. Germline V gives CDR1 SGHDT, CDR2 YYEEEE. For the CDR3, the DNA is TGTGCCAGCAGCTGGGGCGGGTTAAGAGACACTGAAGCTTTCTTT. Protein sequence: CASSWGGLRDTEAFF. The full variable domain, with the rest looked up from reference TRBV5-6 and TRBJ1-1, is DAGVTQSPTHLIKTRGQQVTLRCSPKSGHDTVSWYQQALGQGPQFIFQYYEEEERQRGNFPDRFSGHQFPNYSSELNVNALLLGDSALYLCASSWGGLRDTEAFFGQGTRLTVV.

The chain uses TRBV20-1 and TRBJ2-2, with D perhaps matching TRBD2 (8 bases). The CDR3 consists of 15 residues. From germline, CDR1 is DFQATT and CDR2 SNEGSKA (reference sequence). V lost 5 bases, J lost 4 bases, and 17 bases lay in between. The CDR3 DNA is TGCAGTGCTGCGGGGGGACAGACACCCACCGGGGAGCTGTTTTTT. It codes for CSAAGGQTPTGELFF.

This clonotype counts as medium-sized. This chain joins TRBV29-1 and TRBJ2-7; maybe TRBD1 (5 bases). Germline V gene sequence: CDR1 SQVTM, CDR2 ANQGSEA. Trimming stripped 4 bases from V and 4 bases from J, with 14 bases between. The CDR3 runs 13 residues. The CDR3 region is CSVGSGILYEQYF. CDR3 sequence (DNA): TGCAGCGTTGGGTCAGGGATTCTATACGAGCAGTACTTC.

This clonotype was counted ten times or more. The chain recombines TRBV20-1 with TRBJ1-1, with D unresolved. Between the trimmed V and J ends, which lost 3 bases and 4 bases, there was a span of 9 bases. The CDR3 loop spans 12 amino acids. Germline CDR1 is DFQATT and CDR2 is SNEGSKA (reference sequence). The chain's CDR3 is CSASPWGTEAFF. As DNA, the CDR3 is TGCAGTGCTAGCCCTTGGGGCACTGAAGCTTTCTTT.

This clonotype occurred many times. This chain's CDR3 is CASSFGINTEAFF. In DNA, the CDR3 is TGTGCCAGCAGTTTTGGGATAAACACTGAAGCTTTCTTT. The chain employs TRBV6-5 and TRBJ1-1; D uncertain. CDR3 length: 13 residues. V was clipped by 4 bases and J by 2 bases, with 8 bases between them. Germline values: CDR1 MNHEY, CDR2 SVGAGI.

There are many counts of this clonotype. The chain links TRBV20-1 to TRBJ2-3, with D possibly TRBD2 on 6 matching bases. The ends were cut back, 6 bases at V and 0 bases at J, with 19 bases in the middle. Germline assignment: CDR1 DFQATT and CDR2 SNEGSKA (reference sequence). The CDR3 totals 16 residues. The DNA of the CDR3 is TGCAGTGCGCAGATGCGAGCGGGCCCTAGCACAGATACGCAGTATTTT. This codes for CSAQMRAGPSTDTQYF.

This clonotype was found many times. This chain links TRBV20-1 with TRBJ2-7; D is uncertain. The CDR3 extends over 14 amino acids. Trimming cost V 2 bases and J 3 bases, with 14 bases left between them. CDR1 and CDR2 from the germline V gene are DFQATT and SNEGSKA (reference sequence). The chain's CDR3 is CSARPRSPNYEQYF. DNA of the CDR3: TGCAGTGCTAGACCTCGTTCCCCCAACTACGAGCAGTACTTC.

This clonotype was seen ten or more times. The V gene is TRBV5-1, the J gene TRBJ2-3; weak D call: TRBD2 (7 bases). V lost 4 bases and J 6 bases, leaving 18 bases between the germline ends. The CDR3 has 15 residues. Per germline, CDR1 SGHRS and CDR2 YFSETQ. The CDR3 loop reads CASSRAGGGPDTQYF. The CDR3 DNA sequence: TGCGCCAGCAGCCGGGCAGGCGGGGGCCCCGATACGCAGTATTTT.

This clonotype was counted many times. The CDR3 loop is CASRGRNLPYEQYF. DNA for the CDR3: TGTGCCAGCCGGGGACGGAACCTCCCCTACGAGCAGTACTTC. The chain couples TRBV21-1 to TRBJ2-7; the D call of TRBD1 is as the table states it, not checked on the DNA. TRBV21-1 has pseudogene status. The CDR3 has 14 amino acids.

This clonotype was observed at least ten times. The rearrangement uses TRBV7-2 and TRBJ2-7; 15 bases agree with TRBD2. The germline CDR1 and CDR2 sequences are SGHTA and FQGNSA. The CDR3 extends over 20 amino acids. J was trimmed by 2 bases and V by 4 bases; bases with no gene match: 15. Here the CDR3 reads CASSSWVPGTSGGKAYEQYF. In DNA, the CDR3 is TGTGCCAGCAGCTCATGGGTGCCCGGGACTAGCGGGGGGAAAGCCTACGAGCAGTACTTC.

The table lists this clonotype with many counts. V and J are TRBV14 and TRBJ1-3, with TRBD1 as a possible D gene (6 bases). This CDR3 comprises 16 residues. The V gene's germline CDR1 is SGHDN and CDR2 FVKESK. Trimming removed 0 bases at V and 4 bases at J, with 13 bases between. CDR3 residues: CASSQDQGLAGNTIYF. In DNA, the CDR3 is TGTGCCAGCAGCCAAGATCAGGGGCTAGCGGGAAACACCATATATTTT.

By share, this clonotype counts as medium-sized. The chain joins TRBV5-1 to TRBJ2-1, with a possible D match to TRBD1 (6 bases). Trimming removed 2 bases at V and 8 bases at J, with 14 bases between. Germline values: CDR1 SGHRS, CDR2 YFSETQ. The CDR3 length is 14 residues. This CDR3 reads CASSFPARGDEQFF. The CDR3 nucleotides are TGCGCCAGCAGCTTCCCTGCCAGGGGAGATGAGCAGTTCTTC.

This clonotype was observed many times. The genes are TRBV18 and TRBJ1-4, with a possible D match to TRBD1 (6 bases). CDR3 length: 15 amino acids. Trimming left V 4 bases short and J 4 bases short, with 13 bases between. CDR1 and CDR2 (germline): KGHSH, LQKENI. CDR3 residues: CASSLPGGNNEKLFF. CDR3 coding DNA: TGTGCCAGCTCACTTCCCGGGGGCAATAATGAAAAACTGTTTTTT.

This clonotype came up many times. The J gene is TRBJ1-6, the V gene TRBV7-9; D may be TRBD1 (5 bases). This CDR3 region has 16 residues. Germline lookup yields CDR1 SEHNR and CDR2 FQNEAQ (reference sequence). V lost 1 base and J 5 bases, leaving 12 bases between the germline ends. The CDR3 reads CASSLGARANNSPLHF. Here the CDR3 DNA reads TGTGCCAGCAGCTTAGGGGCCAGGGCCAATAATTCACCCCTCCACTTT.

This clonotype appeared many times. The chain is built from TRBV10-3 and TRBJ2-6; TRBD1 agrees at 9 bases. CDR3 length equals 16 residues. CDR1 and CDR2 from the germline V gene are ENHRY and SYGVKD. The J segment lost 4 bases and the V segment lost 5 bases, leaving 6 bases of the junction unmatched. Here the CDR3 DNA reads TGTGCCATCAGTCCGGGACAGGGAGGCGGGGCCAACGTCCTGACTTTC. This gives the protein CAISPGQGGGANVLTF.

Many counts were recorded for this clonotype. The J gene is TRBJ2-7, the V gene TRBV20-1; unclear D gene. The germline V gene encodes CDR1 DFQATT and CDR2 SNEGSKA (reference sequence). The CDR3 length is 15 residues. The germline V and J ends were trimmed by 6 bases and 1 base, with 19 bases remaining between them. The CDR3 sequence is CSASDPRRVSYEQYF. CDR3 nucleotides: TGCAGTGCCTCGGACCCGCGACGGGTTTCCTACGAGCAGTACTTC.

This clonotype was seen at least ten times. V is TRBV15 and J is TRBJ2-1; D is possibly TRBD2 (6 bases). Per the germline V gene, CDR1 is LNHNV and CDR2 is YYDKDF (reference sequence). The ends were cut back, 1 base at V and 8 bases at J, with 12 bases in the middle. The CDR3 has 14 residues. The CDR3 DNA follows: TGTGCCACCAGCAGAGCTGGAGGGAAAGATGAGCAGTTCTTC. Translating it yields CATSRAGGKDEQFF.

This clonotype appeared a few times. The chain couples TRBV27 to TRBJ2-7; D tentatively fits TRBD1 or TRBD2 (6 bases each). Between the trimmed V and J ends, which lost 5 bases and 4 bases, there was a span of 15 bases. The CDR3 is 14 residues long. Germline loops: CDR1 MNHEY, CDR2 SMNVEV (reference sequence). The CDR3 loop is CASSLLGGLYEQYF. The DNA of the CDR3 is TGTGCCAGCAGTCTCCTCGGGGGCTTATACGAGCAGTACTTC.